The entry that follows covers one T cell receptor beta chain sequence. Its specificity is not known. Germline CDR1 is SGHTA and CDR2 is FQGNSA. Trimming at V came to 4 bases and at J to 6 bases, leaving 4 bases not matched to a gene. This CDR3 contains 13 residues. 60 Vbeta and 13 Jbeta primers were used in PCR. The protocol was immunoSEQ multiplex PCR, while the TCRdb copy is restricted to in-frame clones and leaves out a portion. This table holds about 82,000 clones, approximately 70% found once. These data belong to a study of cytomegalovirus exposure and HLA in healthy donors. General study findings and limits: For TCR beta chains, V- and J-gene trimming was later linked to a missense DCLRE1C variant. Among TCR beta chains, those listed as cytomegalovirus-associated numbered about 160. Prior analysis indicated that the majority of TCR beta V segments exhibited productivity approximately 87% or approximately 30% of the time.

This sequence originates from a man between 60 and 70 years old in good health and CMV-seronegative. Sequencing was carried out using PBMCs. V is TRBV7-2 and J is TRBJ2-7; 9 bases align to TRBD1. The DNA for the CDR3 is TGTGCCAGCAGCTGGGACAGGGACGCCGAGCAGTACTTC. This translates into CASSWDRDAEQYF. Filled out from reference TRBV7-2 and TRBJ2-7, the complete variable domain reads GAGVSQSPSNKVTEKGKDVELRCDPISGHTALYWYRQSLGQGLEFLIYFQGNSAPDKSGLPSDRFSAERTGGSVSTLTIQRTQQEDSAVYLCASSWDRDAEQYFGPGTRLTVT.